A single sample is the source of the 29 T cell receptor beta chains below, sequenced in a study of blood T cell repertoires in COVID-19. TCRdb keeps only in-frame clones here, not all; method: immunoSEQ multiplex PCR. Of about 98,000 clones listed, 82% are singletons. The sequencing input was peripheral blood. The receptor set was obtained from a man in his 70s with active or convalescent COVID-19.

The CDR3 spells CASTGGLKETQYF. CDR3 sequence (DNA): TGTGCCAGCACGGGAGGACTTAAAGAGACCCAGTACTTC. The rearrangement links TRBV2 to TRBJ2-5; TRBD2 matches 7 bases. V gave up 7 bases and J gave up 3 bases; unmatched junction bases: 5. CDR3 size: 13 residues. Germline V gene lookup returns CDR1 SNHLY and CDR2 FYNNEI.

The V gene is TRBV7-6, the J gene TRBJ1-1, with unresolved D. CDR3 size: 13 residues. Germline lookup yields CDR1 SGHVS and CDR2 FNYEAQ. V was shortened by 2 bases and J by 5 bases, with 9 bases between the two germline ends. As DNA, the CDR3 is TGTGCCAGCAGCTTAAGACTTAGGACTGAAGCTTTCTTT. Amino acids: CASSLRLRTEAFF.

The chain recombines TRBV13 with TRBJ2-7; 11 bases agree with TRBD2. CDR3 length equals 16 residues. Germline V gives CDR1 PRHDT, CDR2 FYEKMQ (reference sequence). J lost 7 bases, V lost 5 bases, and 13 bases had no gene match. CDR3 in DNA: TGTGCCAGCAGCCGAGATGTAGCGGGGGGGCCGAGGGAGCAGTACTTC. Translating gives CASSRDVAGGPREQYF.

This sequence joins TRBV6-5 and TRBJ2-1, with 11 positions matching TRBD1. CDR3 length: 15 residues. J was trimmed by 7 bases and V by 4 bases; bases with no gene match: 6. CDR1 MNHEY and CDR2 SVGAGI come from the germline V gene. CDR3 nucleotides: TGTGCCAGCAGTTCCGGACAGGGGGCTTGGAATGAGCAGTTCTTC. Amino acids: CASSSGQGAWNEQFF.

This clone was counted ten times or more. The chain uses TRBV6-2 or TRBV6-3 and TRBJ2-7; 11 nucleotides align to TRBD1. Trimming at V came to 4 bases and at J to 2 bases, leaving 10 bases not matched to a gene. The germline V gene has CDR1 MNHEY and CDR2 SVGEGT. The CDR3 contains 17 residues. The CDR3 bases are TGTGCCAGCAGTTTTAACCCCCGGGACAGGGGGACCTACGAGCAGTACTTC. It translates to CASSFNPRDRGTYEQYF.

This clone appeared once. The chain has TRBV19 and TRBJ2-7, with 9 bases lining up with TRBD2. Germline CDR1 and CDR2: LNHDA and SQIVND (reference sequence). V lost 3 bases to trimming and J lost 3 bases; unmatched junction nucleotides: 3. The CDR3 spans 14 residues. The CDR3 loop is CASSISSGDYEQYF. As DNA, the CDR3 is TGTGCCAGTAGTATCTCTAGCGGGGACTACGAGCAGTACTTC.

Points on this clone: At one end the junction does not follow the germline gene, possibly because of a read error. V and J are TRBV7-7 and TRBJ2-5, with TRBD2 as a possible D gene (6 bases). Germline assignment: CDR1 SSHAT and CDR2 FNYEAQ (reference sequence). This CDR3 spans 14 amino acids. The CDR3 reads CASSASTAGETQYF. As DNA, the CDR3 is TGTGCTAGCAGCGCCTCGACAGCGGGAGAGACCCAGTACTTC.

The chain uses TRBV10-3 and TRBJ1-2; 7 bases fit TRBD1. CDR1 is ENHRY and CDR2 is SYGVKD in the germline V gene. The junction had 9 bases not matched to a gene; V was cut back by 6 bases and J by 5 bases. The length of the CDR3 is 14 residues. DNA for the CDR3: TGTGCCATCAGCGCCGGGACAGAAACATATGGCTACACCTTC. Translation: CAISAGTETYGYTF.

In this sample, this clone turned up a few times. The chain couples TRBV6-4 to TRBJ1-1; D perhaps matches TRBD1 (5 bases). The CDR3 consists of 16 residues. V was pared by 5 bases and J by 4 bases, with 20 bases between. Germline V gives CDR1 MRHNA, CDR2 SNTAGT. The CDR3 reads CASSPFWGVSGTEAFF. CDR3 in DNA: TGTGCCAGCAGTCCCTTCTGGGGGGTATCTGGCACTGAAGCTTTCTTT.

This chain uses TRBV23-1 with TRBJ2-1; 13 nucleotides line up with TRBD2. TRBV23-1 carries the ORF label, with uncertain function. The V segment lost 0 bases and the J segment 7 bases; nucleotides outside the gene matches: 9. There are 18 residues in the CDR3. CDR3 sequence reads: CASSQSGRGLAGLNEQFF. The CDR3 nucleotides are TGCGCCAGCAGTCAATCGGGGCGGGGACTAGCGGGATTGAATGAGCAGTTCTTC.

The chain couples TRBV9 to TRBJ2-5; TRBD2 agrees at 8 bases. Germline CDR1 SGDLS, CDR2 YYNGEE. With 4 bases clipped from V and 2 bases from J, the junction kept 7 bases outside the gene matches. The CDR3 has 15 residues. The CDR3 region is CASSRGGGHQETQYF. The CDR3 region has the DNA TGTGCCAGCAGCCGGGGGGGCGGCCATCAAGAGACCCAGTACTTC.

The chain carries TRBV7-9 and TRBJ1-4; D gene unclear. Trimming pared 3 bases from V and 10 bases from J, leaving 12 bases between. CDR3 length: 13 residues. Germline V gene lookup returns CDR1 SEHNR and CDR2 FQNEAQ (reference sequence). CDR3 sequence reads: CASSFDTGAKLFF. CDR3 bases: TGTGCCAGCAGCTTTGACACGGGAGCAAAACTGTTTTTT. Complete variable domain (other parts from reference TRBV7-9 and TRBJ1-4): DTGVSQNPRHKITKRGQNVTFRCDPISEHNRLYWYRQTLGQGPEFLTYFQNEAQLEKSRLLSDRFSAERPKGSFSTLEIQRTEQGDSAMYLCASSFDTGAKLFFGSGTQLSVL.

This chain uses TRBV9 with TRBJ2-3, with D unresolved. Germline V CDR1 and CDR2: SGDLS, YYNGEE. Trimming left V 4 bases short and J 6 bases short, with 9 bases between. The CDR3 has 12 amino acids. The CDR3 here is CASSTSLDTQYF. Written as DNA, the CDR3 is TGTGCCAGCAGCACTTCCTTGGATACGCAGTATTTT.

The rearrangement joins TRBV5-4 to TRBJ2-5; 8 bases align to TRBD1. Germline assignment: CDR1 SGHNT and CDR2 YYREEE (reference sequence). The CDR3 is 15 residues long. Trimming took 0 bases from V and 5 from J; bases not matched to a gene: 6. CDR3 sequence: CASSLAGRGLETQYF. CDR3 nucleotide sequence: TGTGCCAGCAGCTTGGCCGGCAGGGGGCTGGAGACCCAGTACTTC. Together with reference TRBV5-4 and TRBJ2-5, the CDR3 gives the full variable domain: ETGVTQSPTHLIKTRGQQVTLRCSSQSGHNTVSWYQQALGQGPQFIFQYYREEENGRGNFPPRFSGLQFPNYSSELNVNALELDDSALYLCASSLAGRGLETQYFGPGTRLLVL.

Concerning this clone: Other DNA sequences in this sample translate to the same CDR3. The chain couples TRBV19 to TRBJ1-5, with 8 bases identical to TRBD1. CDR1 LNHDA and CDR2 SQIVND come from the germline V gene (reference sequence). The V and J ends lost 3 bases and 7 bases, in that order; junction bases with no gene match: 2. CDR3 length: 13 amino acids. The CDR3 sequence: CASSIDRGQPQHF. The CDR3 nucleotides are TGTGCCAGTAGTATCGACAGGGGACAGCCCCAGCATTTT.

The chain employs TRBV10-3 and TRBJ1-1; D not certain. Deletions cut 2 bases from V and 4 bases from J, with 8 bases between. In germline, CDR1 is ENHRY, CDR2 SYGVKD. This CDR3 has 13 amino acids. CDR3 nucleotides: TGTGCCATCAGTGAGGGGGAGGGCACTGAAGCTTTCTTT. Its translation is CAISEGEGTEAFF.

The J gene is TRBJ2-2, the V gene TRBV4-1; D uncertain. Trimming shortened V by 4 bases and J by 3 bases, and 21 bases separated the two germline ends. From germline, CDR1 is MGHRA and CDR2 YSYEKL. This CDR3 region has 18 residues. The CDR3 bases are TGCGCCAGCAGCCCAAGCGCCAGTTGGCAGCCGGACACCGGGGAGCTGTTTTTT. Amino acid sequence: CASSPSASWQPDTGELFF.

This clone was seen more than once but under ten times. V and J are TRBV6-5 and TRBJ2-2; D not certain. The germline CDR1 and CDR2 sequences are MNHEY and SVGAGI. The CDR3 is made up of 14 amino acids. Trimming shortened V by 2 bases and J by 4 bases, and 8 bases separated the two germline ends. Written as DNA, the CDR3 is TGTGCCAGCAGTTACAGACACCTCACCGGGGAGCTGTTTTTT. This sequence encodes CASSYRHLTGELFF.

The chain uses TRBV20-1 and TRBJ1-2; 7 nucleotides align to TRBD1. This CDR3 comprises 11 residues. Germline lookup yields CDR1 DFQATT and CDR2 SNEGSKA (reference sequence). V trimming: 5 bases; J trimming: 7 bases; junction bases outside the gene matches: 4. CDR3 region: CSARQGLGYTF. For the CDR3, the DNA is TGCAGTGCTCGACAGGGTCTTGGCTACACCTTC.

The V call is TRBV19, the J call TRBJ1-2, with D possibly matching TRBD1 (5 bases). The germline gives CDR1 LNHDA, CDR2 SQIVND (reference sequence). With 7 bases removed from V and 7 bases from J, the gap between germline ends came to 16 bases. CDR3 length: 13 amino acids. In DNA, the CDR3 is TGTGCCAGTACCCGGACAAATAGGGGTGGCTACACCTTC. Protein sequence: CASTRTNRGGYTF.

The chain carries TRBV3-1 (or the pseudogene TRBV3-2) and TRBJ1-5; TRBD1 aligns across 10 bases. This CDR3 region has 15 residues. Germline-derived CDR1 and CDR2 are LGHDT and YNNKEL (reference sequence). V shed 3 bases and J 5 bases; nucleotides not matched to a gene: 4. The CDR3 DNA is TGTGCCAGCAGCCACGGGACAGGGGAAGATCAGCCCCAGCATTTT. It specifies CASSHGTGEDQPQHF.

This clone was detected once. The genes are TRBV7-8 and TRBJ1-1; TRBD1 might be the D (5 bases). The V gene lost 5 bases and the J gene lost 2 bases, with 12 bases spanning the gap. The CDR3 is 14 amino acids. Germline-derived CDR1 and CDR2 are SGHVS and FQNEAQ. The CDR3 spells CASSAQGINTEAFF. For the CDR3, the DNA is TGTGCCAGCAGCGCCCAGGGAATCAACACTGAAGCTTTCTTT.

This chain joins TRBV29-1 and TRBJ2-7, with D possibly TRBD2 on 5 matching bases. Germline assignment: CDR1 SQVTM and CDR2 ANQGSEA. The CDR3 totals 16 residues. Trimming removed 1 base at V and 2 bases at J, with 18 bases between. The CDR3 spells CSVEGVLEETPYEQYF. In DNA, the CDR3 is TGCAGCGTTGAAGGGGTTTTGGAGGAAACGCCCTACGAGCAGTACTTC.

The J gene is TRBJ2-7, the V gene TRBV9, with D unresolved. Deletions cut 1 base from V and 2 bases from J, with 10 bases between. The CDR3 is 14 amino acids. Germline V gene lookup returns CDR1 SGDLS and CDR2 YYNGEE. The chain's CDR3 is CASSVTPTTYEQYF. The CDR3 region has the DNA TGTGCCAGCAGCGTAACCCCTACTACCTACGAGCAGTACTTC.

This sequence joins TRBV18 and TRBJ2-7; 8 nucleotides line up with TRBD2. This CDR3 has 15 residues. V was clipped by 3 bases and J by 6 bases; unmatched bases: 10. The germline V gene has CDR1 KGHSH and CDR2 LQKENI. The CDR3 DNA reads TGTGCCAGCTCACCCCGACGGGGCCGGGAGGGCGAGCAGTACTTC. Translating it yields CASSPRRGREGEQYF.

The gene calls are TRBV4-3 and TRBJ2-1; TRBD2 matches 8 bases. The V segment lost 0 bases and the J segment 7 bases; nucleotides outside the gene matches: 8. The CDR3 spans 16 residues. Germline V gene lookup returns CDR1 LGHNA and CDR2 YSLEER. This chain's CDR3 is CASSQDGVAGWNEQFF. The CDR3 DNA sequence: TGCGCCAGCAGCCAAGATGGGGTAGCGGGGTGGAATGAGCAGTTCTTC.

This chain uses TRBV20-1 with TRBJ1-1; 7 bases agree with TRBD1. The CDR3 runs to 14 residues. The J segment lost 4 bases and the V segment lost 3 bases, leaving 8 bases of the junction unmatched. The germline V gene has CDR1 DFQATT and CDR2 SNEGSKA (reference sequence). DNA of the CDR3: TGCAGTGCTAGTAAGGGGGCGCAGTCCACTGAAGCTTTCTTT. As protein: CSASKGAQSTEAFF.

This chain joins TRBV10-3 and TRBJ2-1; 11 nucleotides line up with TRBD2. Looked up from germline, CDR1 is ENHRY and CDR2 is SYGVKD. There are 14 residues in the CDR3. Unmatched junction bases numbered 1, after V lost 0 bases and J lost 9 bases. Written as DNA, the CDR3 is TGTGCCATCAGTGAGTCACTAGCGGGGGTTGAGCAGTTCTTC. It is translated as CAISESLAGVEQFF.

This rearrangement joins TRBV7-8 to TRBJ1-1; D gene uncertain. The V gene lost 0 bases and the J gene lost 2 bases, with 10 bases spanning the gap. Germline-derived CDR1 and CDR2 are SGHVS and FQNEAQ. CDR3 length: 15 residues. The CDR3 nucleotides read TGTGCCAGCAGCTTAGCCCAAACAGTAAACACTGAAGCTTTCTTT. Its protein is CASSLAQTVNTEAFF.